This T cell receptor beta chain was sequenced during a study of T-cell memory formation after mild COVID-19. Study observations and caveats: Some clones that responded were present in memory (sampled pre-infection), which suggests cross-reactive memory joined.

The CDR3 is 15 amino acids. Germline lookup yields CDR1 SGHRS and CDR2 YFSETQ. V was clipped by 4 bases and J by 9 bases; unmatched bases: 6. This clonotype was observed many times. What it recognizes is unknown. Constant-segment primers were used for 5'RACE, and the resulting TCR alpha and TCR beta cDNA libraries carried sample barcodes and UMIs. Each CDR3 protein is one row after TCRdb ran MiXCR on the 5' RACE reads. Of roughly 310,000 distinct CDR3 sequences in the sample, approximately 15% were seen once. Sequencing used PBMCs or a T cell subset sorted from them (not recorded which). This receptor was identified in a man younger than 30 who had mild COVID-19 (a few samples of this study predate the infection). Cell type and time point are not known. The chain carries TRBV5-1 and TRBJ2-1, with 14 bases that match TRBD2. For the CDR3, the DNA is TGCGCCAGCAGCCCGGGGACTAGCGGGGGATCTGAGCAGTTCTTC. It translates to CASSPGTSGGSEQFF.